Following are 12 T cell receptor beta chains from one sample sequenced in a study of blood T cell repertoires in COVID-19. The method was immunoSEQ multiplex PCR; TCRdb's version includes in-frame clones alone and lacks a portion of them. Of about 93,000 clones in the sample, approximately 80% were seen once. Material for sequencing was peripheral blood. The receptors were gathered from a human donor in a cohort sampled during active COVID-19.

The V and J genes are TRBV20-1 and TRBJ2-1; 9 bases are shared with TRBD2. Trimming cost V 3 bases and J 2 bases; bases outside gene matches: 8. There are 16 residues in the CDR3. Germline V CDR1 and CDR2: DFQATT, SNEGSKA (reference sequence). The CDR3 DNA sequence: TGCAGTGCTAGTGGACATAGCGGGGGAACCTACAATGAGCAGTTCTTC. Its translation: CSASGHSGGTYNEQFF.

This clone was recorded only once. V usage is TRBV30 and J usage is TRBJ2-3, with 12 bases lining up with TRBD2. CDR1 and CDR2 from the germline V gene are GTSNPN and SVGIG (reference sequence). Trimming took 5 bases from V and 3 from J; bases not matched to a gene: 3. CDR3 length: 14 residues. CDR3 nucleotides: TGTGCCTGGGAGACTAGCGGGGGAACAGATACGCAGTATTTT. Protein product: CAWETSGGTDTQYF. Using reference TRBV30 and TRBJ2-3 for the parts outside the CDR3, the full variable domain is SQTIHQWPATLVQPVGSPLSLECTVEGTSNPNLYWYRQAAGRGLQLLFYSVGIGQISSEVPQNLSASRPQDRQFILSSKKLLLSDSGFYLCAWETSGGTDTQYFGPGTRLTVL.

This clone appeared a few times. The chain has TRBV2 and TRBJ1-2; 7 positions agree with TRBD1. There are 11 residues in the CDR3. The J segment lost 7 bases and the V segment lost 11 bases, leaving 7 bases of the junction unmatched. Germline CDR1 and CDR2: SNHLY and FYNNEI. The DNA of the CDR3 is TGTGCCTCACAGGGGATGGGTGGCTACACCTTC. Amino acid sequence: CASQGMGGYTF.

This clone was counted a few times. The gene calls are TRBV7-8 and TRBJ2-7, with 12 bases fitting TRBD2. The CDR3 contains 17 residues. Trimming took 0 bases from V and 2 from J; bases not matched to a gene: 5. Germline V gives CDR1 SGHVS, CDR2 FQNEAQ. The DNA of the CDR3 is TGTGCCAGCAGCTTAGCGGGATCTAGCGGGAGGGCCTACGAGCAGTACTTC. This sequence encodes CASSLAGSSGRAYEQYF.

This clone appeared many times. This chain links TRBV5-1 with TRBJ1-2; D is unclear. This CDR3 is built from 15 residues. Germline CDR1 and CDR2: SGHRS and YFSETQ. V was pared by 5 bases and J by 1 base, with 15 bases between. As DNA, the CDR3 is TGCGCCAGCAGTTCCGGGAACCAACTTAACTATGGCTACACCTTC. It is translated as CASSSGNQLNYGYTF.

V gene TRBV18 combines with J gene TRBJ1-2, with 9 bases matching TRBD1. There are 16 residues in the CDR3. V shed 2 bases, J shed 5 bases, and the junction held 9 bases outside the gene matches. Germline values: CDR1 KGHSH, CDR2 LQKENI. Here the CDR3 reads CASSPNFRDRAYGYTF. DNA of the CDR3: TGTGCCAGCTCACCAAACTTCCGGGACAGGGCTTATGGCTACACCTTC. The full variable domain, its missing parts supplied by reference TRBV18 and TRBJ1-2, is NAGVMQNPRHLVRRRGQEARLRCSPMKGHSHVYWYRQLPEEGLKFMVYLQKENIIDESGMPKERFSAEFPKEGPSILRIQQVVRGDSAAYFCASSPNFRDRAYGYTFGSGTRLTVV.

The rearrangement joins TRBV28 to TRBJ2-4; 7 bases line up with TRBD1. Losses at the gene ends were 6 bases for V and 1 base for J; bases not matched to a gene: 9. CDR3 length: 16 amino acids. Germline V gives CDR1 MDHEN, CDR2 SYDVKM. The CDR3, as DNA: TGTGCCAGCAGCCCGACAGGGCTGGGCGCCAAAAACATTCAGTACTTC. The encoded protein is CASSPTGLGAKNIQYF.

This rearrangement joins TRBV27 to TRBJ2-1; no firm D call. Germline V CDR1 and CDR2: MNHEY, SMNVEV (reference sequence). The length of the CDR3 is 14 residues. V was trimmed by 5 bases and J by 7 bases, leaving 15 bases between them. The CDR3 here is CASSPQNSLNEQFF. CDR3 sequence (DNA): TGTGCCAGCAGTCCGCAGAATAGCCTTAATGAGCAGTTCTTC.

The chain employs TRBV25-1 and TRBJ1-2; D remains ambiguous. Germline V lookup: CDR1 MGHDK, CDR2 SYGVNS. The CDR3 is made up of 12 amino acids. V lost 4 bases and J 7 bases, leaving 10 bases between the germline ends. The CDR3 protein is CASSGASFGYTF. In nucleotides, the CDR3 is TGTGCCAGCAGTGGAGCGTCCTTTGGCTACACCTTC.

The V and J genes are TRBV5-1 and TRBJ2-1; D perhaps matches TRBD2 (7 bases). Trimming took 3 bases from V and 4 from J, leaving 11 bases between them. CDR1 is SGHRS, CDR2 YFSETQ, per germline. The CDR3 is 14 residues long. CDR3 nucleotides: TGCGCCAGCAGCTCCGGGGGGCGGTACAATGAGCAGTTCTTC. This codes for CASSSGGRYNEQFF.

This rearrangement joins TRBV2 to TRBJ1-2, with 9 positions matching TRBD1. J lost 6 bases, V lost 7 bases, and 9 bases had no gene match. This CDR3 region has 14 residues. Germline V lookup: CDR1 SNHLY, CDR2 FYNNEI. The CDR3 is CASKDRGVSDGYTF. The CDR3 coding sequence is TGTGCCAGCAAGGACAGGGGCGTATCGGATGGCTACACCTTC.

The chain has TRBV19 and TRBJ2-7; TRBD2 aligns across 7 bases. Losses at the gene ends were 4 bases for V and 6 bases for J; bases not matched to a gene: 9. The CDR3 runs 14 residues. CDR1 LNHDA and CDR2 SQIVND come from the germline V gene (reference sequence). This CDR3 reads CASSKGLRLFEQYF. The CDR3 DNA is TGTGCCAGTAGTAAGGGACTACGGCTATTCGAGCAGTACTTC.